Listed below are T cell receptor beta chains from one sample, sequenced in a study of T-cell memory formation after mild COVID-19. TCRdb reanalysed the 5' RACE reads using MiXCR and keeps one entry per CDR3 protein. The table shows hundreds of thousands of distinct CDR3 sequences, with roughly 24% occurring only once. Specimen: PBMCs or a T cell subset sorted from them (not recorded which). These receptors originate from an adult woman who had mild COVID-19 (a few samples of this study predate the infection). Cell type and time point are not known. Both conserved end residues are part of each CDR3. The D gene is left open where the match is weak. Not every row has a clone size; where given, it reads once, few, many or a size class.

v_call	j_call	d_call	clone_size	cdr3_nt	cdr3_aa
TRBV5-1	TRBJ1-2	TRBD1	NA	TGCGCCAGCAGCTTTGGGACAGCTGCCTATGGCTACACCTTC	CASSFGTAAYGYTF
TRBV24-1	TRBJ2-3	NA	NA	TGTGCCACCAGGGGAACCACAGATACGCAGTATTTT	CATRGTTDTQYF
TRBV20-1	TRBJ2-3	TRBD2	few	TGCAGTGCTAGATTTCGCGGGGGATTGGATACGCAGTATTTT	CSARFRGGLDTQYF
TRBV18	TRBJ2-7	TRBD1	NA	TGTGCCAGCTCACCTGACAGGGTAGCCTACGAGCAGTACTTC	CASSPDRVAYEQYF
TRBV6-5	TRBJ1-2	NA	NA	TGTGCCAGCAGTTACAGGCAGGGCTCCTATGGCTACACCTTC	CASSYRQGSYGYTF
TRBV5-5	TRBJ1-4	NA	many	TGTGCCAGCAGCTTTGGGGAAAAACTGTTTTTT	CASSFGEKLFF
TRBV3-1	TRBJ2-2	NA	few	TGTGCCAGCAGCCAAGTGGGCGGAACCCGGGAGCTGTTTTTT	CASSQVGGTRELFF
TRBV30	TRBJ2-1	NA	NA	TGTGCCTGGAACATGGGCAGTACGCTCTTC	CAWNMGSTLF
TRBV3-1	TRBJ1-1	NA	NA	TGTGCCAGCAGCCCCCATATGAACACTGAAGCTTTCTTT	CASSPHMNTEAFF
TRBV30	TRBJ2-1	NA	NA	TGTGCCTGGAGCTGGGATGGGACACCCGGGAATGAGCAGTTCTTC	CAWSWDGTPGNEQFF
TRBV20-1	TRBJ1-1	NA	NA	TGCAGTGCTAGAGGAGCTTTCTTT	CSARGAFF
TRBV14	TRBJ2-3	TRBD1	few	TGTGCCAGCAGCCACTTGCATGGAGTAGGGGGCGATTTCACAGATACGCAGTATTTT	CASSHLHGVGGDFTDTQYF
TRBV15	TRBJ2-5	NA	few	TGTGCCACCAGCAGAGATGGCAGGGGAGAGACCCAGTACTTC	CATSRDGRGETQYF
TRBV12-3/TRBV12-4	TRBJ1-5	NA	NA	TGTGCCAGCAGTTTAGGAGTGAACAATCAGCCCCAGCATTTT	CASSLGVNNQPQHF
TRBV30	TRBJ1-1	TRBD1	NA	TGTGCCTGGGCCCAGGGGGGAGACACTGAAGCTTTCTTT	CAWAQGGDTEAFF
TRBV5-1	TRBJ2-7	NA	NA	TGCGCCAGCAGCTTGGACGCGGGACCTACATACGAGCAGTACTTC	CASSLDAGPTYEQYF
TRBV7-8	TRBJ2-1	TRBD2	few	TGTGCCAGCAGCCACTCGCCCGGGACTAGCGGGATTCACAATGAGCAGTTCTTC	CASSHSPGTSGIHNEQFF
TRBV5-5	TRBJ2-1	NA	NA	TGTGCCAGCAGCTTCCAGGCGAGATTCAATGAGCAGTTCTTC	CASSFQARFNEQFF
TRBV5-1	TRBJ2-2	TRBD2	NA	TGCGCCAGCCGCGTTTCGCCCTCCGGGGGGGCCGGGGAGCTGTTTTTT	CASRVSPSGGAGELFF
TRBV7-9	TRBJ1-6	NA	NA	TGTGCCAGCAGACTCAATTCGGGTTTCTCCTATAATTCACCCCTCCACTTT	CASRLNSGFSYNSPLHF
TRBV5-5	TRBJ2-1	NA	NA	TGTGCCAGCAGCTGGGGGATGGGGACCTACAATGAGCAGTTCTTC	CASSWGMGTYNEQFF
TRBV6-1	TRBJ2-4	NA	few	TGTGCCAGCAGTGGACCGGGACTCAAAAGGGAAGGGATAGCCAAAAACATTCAGTACTTC	CASSGPGLKREGIAKNIQYF
TRBV7-2	TRBJ2-1	NA	NA	TGTGCCAGCAGCGAGCGGAAGAGCTCCTACAATGAGCAGTTCTTC	CASSERKSSYNEQFF
TRBV7-9	TRBJ1-1	NA	NA	TGTGCCAGCAGCCGCATTGGACGGAATCGGACTGAAGCTTTCTTT	CASSRIGRNRTEAFF
TRBV12-3/TRBV12-4	TRBJ2-7	NA	few	TGTGCCAGCAGTTATACCGCCTCCTACGAGCAGTACTTC	CASSYTASYEQYF
TRBV12-3/TRBV12-4	TRBJ2-7	NA	few	TGTGCCAGCAGTTTTCGGGACTGGGTATACGAGCAGTACTTC	CASSFRDWVYEQYF
TRBV20-1	TRBJ2-6	NA	few	TGCAGTGCGGGCCCGGGACATGACTCTGGGGCCAACGTCCTGACTTTC	CSAGPGHDSGANVLTF
TRBV7-3	TRBJ2-3	NA	NA	TGTGCCAGCAGCGTCCAGGTGACAGATACGCAGTATTTT	CASSVQVTDTQYF
TRBV19	TRBJ1-1	NA	many	TGTGCCAGTAGTATAGGGGGGATGAACACTGAAGCTTTCTTT	CASSIGGMNTEAFF
TRBV12-3/TRBV12-4	TRBJ2-5	NA	few	TGTGCCAGCACTTCAGGAAGACACCGGATAGAGGAGACCCAGTACTTC	CASTSGRHRIEETQYF
TRBV6-5	TRBJ2-5	NA	few	TGTGCCAGCAGTGTACTCGGGTACCAGTACTTC	CASSVLGYQYF
TRBV2	TRBJ2-5	TRBD2	few	TGTGCCAGCAGTGGACTAGCGAAGGGGGAGACCCAGTACTTC	CASSGLAKGETQYF
TRBV20-1	TRBJ2-3	TRBD1	NA	TGCAGTGCTAGAGATCCACCTGGTTCTTCAGGGGGCAGCACAGATACGCAGTATTTT	CSARDPPGSSGGSTDTQYF
TRBV27	TRBJ1-5	NA	NA	TGTGCCAGTAGCTCCCAGCGAGGGGGGGGCAATCAGCCCCAGCATTTT	CASSSQRGGGNQPQHF
TRBV7-2	TRBJ2-3	TRBD2	NA	TGTGCCAGCAGCTTGGGGGGCCCTAGCGGGGCGATTAGCACAGATACGCAGTATTTT	CASSLGGPSGAISTDTQYF
TRBV27	TRBJ2-2	TRBD1	NA	TGTGCCAGCAGCGGGACAGGGGTTATCAGGCTGTTTTTT	CASSGTGVIRLFF
TRBV7-9	TRBJ2-7	NA	NA	TGTGCCAGCAGCTTATCCAACAGGTACCCCTACGAGCAGTACTTC	CASSLSNRYPYEQYF
TRBV7-8	TRBJ1-2	NA	NA	TGTGCCAGCAGCTTACCCGATACAGGGACGTATGGCTACACCTTC	CASSLPDTGTYGYTF
TRBV4-1	TRBJ2-7	TRBD2	few	TGCGCCAGCAGCCAAGGGGCCAGCGGGAGCTACGAGCAGTACTTC	CASSQGASGSYEQYF
TRBV29-1	TRBJ2-7	TRBD2	NA	TGCAGCCCGCCGAGCGGGGTCGCGCTCTCCTACGAGCAGTACTTC	CSPPSGVALSYEQYF
TRBV9	TRBJ2-3	TRBD2	NA	TGTGCCAGCAGCGTAGGGGGTAGCGGGGGCACAGATACGCAGTATTTT	CASSVGGSGGTDTQYF
TRBV7-9	TRBJ1-1	TRBD1	few	TGTGCCAGCACCAACTTGGGACAGAAAAACACTGAAGCTTTCTTT	CASTNLGQKNTEAFF
TRBV20-1	TRBJ2-1	NA	many	TGCAGTGCTAGAGACGGGGCGAAAGGGCTATCCAATGAGCAGTTCTTC	CSARDGAKGLSNEQFF
TRBV7-2	TRBJ2-1	NA	NA	TGTGCCAGCAGCCCGGACGTTGGTGAGCAGTTCTTC	CASSPDVGEQFF
TRBV19	TRBJ1-5	TRBD1	few	TGTGCCAGTCACGGACAGGGGAATCAGCCCCAGCATTTT	CASHGQGNQPQHF
TRBV7-2	TRBJ2-5	TRBD1	few	TGTGCCAGCAGCTTCCAGGGGGCGCAAGAGACCCAGTACTTC	CASSFQGAQETQYF
TRBV12-3/TRBV12-4	TRBJ2-1	NA	many	TGTGCCAGCAGGACCCGGACAGACTACAATGAGCAGTTCTTC	CASRTRTDYNEQFF
TRBV14	TRBJ2-7	NA	NA	TGTGCCAGCAGCCAAGAATCCGGGGGCTCCTACGAGGAGTACTTC	CASSQESGGSYEEYF
TRBV12-3/TRBV12-4	TRBJ2-3	NA	few	TGTGCCAGCAGTTGGAGGGGTTCGGGAGATACGCAGTATTTT	CASSWRGSGDTQYF
TRBV12-3/TRBV12-4	TRBJ2-1	NA	NA	TGTGCCAGCAGCCGGCGGGACAATGAGCAGTTCTTC	CASSRRDNEQFF
TRBV7-6	TRBJ1-2	TRBD1	few	TGTGCCAGCAGCTTAGAACAGGGGAGAGACTATGGCTACACCTTC	CASSLEQGRDYGYTF
TRBV7-6	TRBJ2-2	NA	NA	TGTGCCAGCAGCTCTACAATCATTTCCGGGGAGCTGTTTTTT	CASSSTIISGELFF
TRBV2	TRBJ2-5	NA	NA	TGTGCCAGCACTGCGACACTCCAAGAGACCCAGTACTTC	CASTATLQETQYF
TRBV6-2/TRBV6-3	TRBJ1-1	NA	few	TGTGCCAGCGGCTTTTCCTGGGGCGCGGAAAACACTGAAGCTTTCTTT	CASGFSWGAENTEAFF
TRBV3-1	TRBJ1-2	NA	once	TGTGCCAGCAGCCAACGGACAGTCCGCGGCTATGGCTACACCTTC	CASSQRTVRGYGYTF
TRBV7-2	TRBJ2-7	TRBD1	NA	TGTGCCAGCAGCAAAGACAGGGGGCGCGCAGACGAGCAGTACTTC	CASSKDRGRADEQYF
TRBV20-1	TRBJ2-7	NA	NA	TGCAGTGAAGGGGGGGGGAACGAGCAGTACTTC	CSEGGGNEQYF